This T cell receptor beta chain was identified during a study of Graves' ophthalmopathy and Graves' hyperthyroidism. As for the study in general: Peripheral blood was obtained at first diagnosis, ahead of any treatment.

Ophthalmopathy-affected donors exhibited moderate-to-severe activity, CAS ≥3, NOSPECS ≥4, and duration under 3 months. Clinicians made diagnoses from clinical symptoms, serum thyroxine, TRAb, thyroid ultrasound and orbital computed tomography. RNA transcripts served as template for amplifying TCR beta CDR3 sequences. An initial RT-PCR round employing HTBI primers preceded a second-round multiplex PCR. Each CDR3 protein gets one entry after TCRdb re-called the multiplex PCR reads with MiXCR. The sample records roughly 480,000 distinct CDR3 sequences, approximately 15% being singletons. In the case of this clonotype: Its antigen is unknown. Compared with germline, one end of the junction differs, possibly owing to a read error.

Germline V gene lookup returns CDR1 MNHNS and CDR2 SASEGT. The CDR3 sequence is 15 residues long. Overall study findings and caveats: Discrimination between ophthalmopathy and stable hyperthyroidism by a 13-signature model showed roughly 85% sensitivity and less than 84% specificity.

Sequencing input: blood. This receptor was obtained from a woman aged 25 to 45 with Graves' ophthalmopathy. The gene calls are TRBV6-1 and TRBJ2-7; D perhaps matches TRBD2 (6 bases). Written as DNA, the CDR3 is TGTGCCAGCAGTCGCCCCGGACGGGGGAGCCACGATCAGTACTTC. This gives the protein CASSRPGRGSHDQYF.